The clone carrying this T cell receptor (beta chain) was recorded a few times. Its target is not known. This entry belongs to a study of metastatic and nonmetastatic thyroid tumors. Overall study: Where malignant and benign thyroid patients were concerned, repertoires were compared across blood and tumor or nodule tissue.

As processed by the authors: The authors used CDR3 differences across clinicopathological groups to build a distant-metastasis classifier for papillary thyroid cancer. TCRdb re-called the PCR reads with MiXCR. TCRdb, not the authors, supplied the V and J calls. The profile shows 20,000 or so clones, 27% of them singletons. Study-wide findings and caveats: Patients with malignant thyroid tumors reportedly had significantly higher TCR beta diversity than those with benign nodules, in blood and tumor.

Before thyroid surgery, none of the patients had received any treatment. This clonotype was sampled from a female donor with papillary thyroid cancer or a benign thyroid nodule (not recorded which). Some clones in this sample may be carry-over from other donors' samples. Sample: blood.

The CDR3 reads CASSYSRDTEAFF. CDR3 nucleotides: TGTGCCAGCAGTTACTCAAGGGACACTGAAGCTTTCTTT. This sequence joins TRBV6-6 and TRBJ1-1, with D hard to call. The germline V and J ends were trimmed by 0 bases and 3 bases, with 5 bases remaining between them. Germline CDR1 reads MNHNY; CDR2 reads SVGAGI (reference sequence). This CDR3 contains 13 residues.